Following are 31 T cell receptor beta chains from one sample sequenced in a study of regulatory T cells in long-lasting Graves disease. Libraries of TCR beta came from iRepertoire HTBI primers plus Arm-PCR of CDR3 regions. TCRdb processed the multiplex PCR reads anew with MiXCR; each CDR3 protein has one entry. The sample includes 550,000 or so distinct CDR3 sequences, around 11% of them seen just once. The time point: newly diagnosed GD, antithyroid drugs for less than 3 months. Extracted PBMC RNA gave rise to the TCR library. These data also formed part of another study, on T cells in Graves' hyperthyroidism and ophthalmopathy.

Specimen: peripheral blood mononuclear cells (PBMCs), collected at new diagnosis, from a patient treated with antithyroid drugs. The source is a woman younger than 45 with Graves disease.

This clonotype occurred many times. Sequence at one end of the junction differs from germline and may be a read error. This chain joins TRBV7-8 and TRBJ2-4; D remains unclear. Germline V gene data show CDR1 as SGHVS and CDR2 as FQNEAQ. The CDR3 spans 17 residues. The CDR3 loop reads CASSSPSYGYRWAWRFF. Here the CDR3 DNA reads TGTGCCAGCAGCTCTCCTTCCTATGGTTATCGGTGGGCCTGGCGGTTCTTC.

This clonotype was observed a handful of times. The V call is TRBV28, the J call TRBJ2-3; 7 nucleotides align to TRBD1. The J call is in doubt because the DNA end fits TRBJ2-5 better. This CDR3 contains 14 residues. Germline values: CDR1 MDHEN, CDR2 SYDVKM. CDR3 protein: CASSPKTGMETQYF. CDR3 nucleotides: TGTGCCAGCAGTCCCAAGACAGGGATGGAGACCCAGTACTTC.

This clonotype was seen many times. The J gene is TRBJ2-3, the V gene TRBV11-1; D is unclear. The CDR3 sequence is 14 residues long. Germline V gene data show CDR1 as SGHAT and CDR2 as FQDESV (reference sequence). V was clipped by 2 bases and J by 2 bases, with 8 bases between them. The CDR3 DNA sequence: TGTGCCAGCAGCTTAAGTTATTCCACAGATACGCAGTATTTT. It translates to CASSLSYSTDTQYF.

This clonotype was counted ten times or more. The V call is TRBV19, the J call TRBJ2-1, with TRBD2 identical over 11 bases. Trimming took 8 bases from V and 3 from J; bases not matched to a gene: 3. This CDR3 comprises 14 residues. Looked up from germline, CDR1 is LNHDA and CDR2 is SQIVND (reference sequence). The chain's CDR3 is CASGLAGLYNEQFF. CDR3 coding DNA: TGTGCCAGTGGACTAGCGGGCCTCTACAATGAGCAGTTCTTC.

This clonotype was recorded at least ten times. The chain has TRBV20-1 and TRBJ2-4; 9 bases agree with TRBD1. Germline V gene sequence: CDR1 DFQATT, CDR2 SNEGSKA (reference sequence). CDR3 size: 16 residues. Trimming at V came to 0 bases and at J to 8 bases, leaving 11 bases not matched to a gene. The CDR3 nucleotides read TGCAGTGCTAGAGAAAGGACAGGGGTTAACCTATACATTCAGTACTTC. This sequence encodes CSARERTGVNLYIQYF.

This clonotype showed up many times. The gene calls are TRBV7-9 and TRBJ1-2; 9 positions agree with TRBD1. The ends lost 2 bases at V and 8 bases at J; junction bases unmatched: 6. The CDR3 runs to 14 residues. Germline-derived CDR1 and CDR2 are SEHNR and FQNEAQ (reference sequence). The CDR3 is CASSLTGGAGGYTF. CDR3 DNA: TGTGCCAGCAGCTTAACAGGGGGCGCGGGAGGCTACACCTTC.

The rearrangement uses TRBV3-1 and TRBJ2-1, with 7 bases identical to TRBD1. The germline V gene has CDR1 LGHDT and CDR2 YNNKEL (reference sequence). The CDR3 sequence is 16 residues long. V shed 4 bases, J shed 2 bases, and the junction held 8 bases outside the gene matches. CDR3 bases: TGTGCCAGCAGCCCTATAGGGGGACAGCCCTACAATGAGCAGTTCTTC. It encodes CASSPIGGQPYNEQFF.

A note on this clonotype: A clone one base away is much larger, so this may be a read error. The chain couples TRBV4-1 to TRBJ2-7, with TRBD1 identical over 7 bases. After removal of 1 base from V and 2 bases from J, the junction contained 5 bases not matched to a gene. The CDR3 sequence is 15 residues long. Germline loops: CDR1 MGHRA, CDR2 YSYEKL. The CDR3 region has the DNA TGCGCCAGCAGCCAAGGACAGGGAGTAACCTACGAGCAGTACTTC. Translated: CASSQGQGVTYEQYF.

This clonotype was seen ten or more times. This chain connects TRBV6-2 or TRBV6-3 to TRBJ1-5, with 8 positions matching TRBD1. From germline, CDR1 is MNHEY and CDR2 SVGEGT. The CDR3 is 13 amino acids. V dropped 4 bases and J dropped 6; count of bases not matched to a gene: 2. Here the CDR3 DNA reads TGTGCCAGCAGTTGGACAGGGCTTCAGCCCCAGCATTTT. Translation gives CASSWTGLQPQHF.

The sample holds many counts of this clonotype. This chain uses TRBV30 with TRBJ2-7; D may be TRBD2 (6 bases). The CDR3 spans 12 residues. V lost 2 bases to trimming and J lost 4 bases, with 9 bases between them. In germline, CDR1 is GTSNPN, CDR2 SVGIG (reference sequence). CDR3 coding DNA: TGTGCCTGGAGTAGCGGGTGGTACGAGCAGTACTTC. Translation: CAWSSGWYEQYF.

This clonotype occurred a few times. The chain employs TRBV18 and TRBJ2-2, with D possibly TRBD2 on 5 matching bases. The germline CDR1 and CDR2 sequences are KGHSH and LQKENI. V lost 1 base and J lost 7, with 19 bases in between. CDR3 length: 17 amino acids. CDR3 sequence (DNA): TGTGCCAGCTCACCACGGGGAGTCTTCAGAGGCGGCGGGGAGCTGTTTTTT. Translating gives CASSPRGVFRGGGELFF.

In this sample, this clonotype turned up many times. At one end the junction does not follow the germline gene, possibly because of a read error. The CDR3 nucleotides are TGTGCCAGCACCTTACAGGGGAGCTCCTATAATTCACCCCTCCACTTT. Translating it yields CASTLQGSSYNSPLHF. The chain recombines TRBV7-9 with TRBJ1-6, with 7 bases matching TRBD1. The germline V gene has CDR1 SEHNR and CDR2 FQNEAQ (reference sequence). The CDR3 has 16 amino acids.

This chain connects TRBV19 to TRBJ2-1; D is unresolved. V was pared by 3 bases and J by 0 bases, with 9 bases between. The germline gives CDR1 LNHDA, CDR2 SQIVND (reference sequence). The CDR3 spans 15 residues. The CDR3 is CASSIGPSSYNEQFF. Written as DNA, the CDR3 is TGTGCCAGTAGTATCGGTCCGAGCTCCTACAATGAGCAGTTCTTC.

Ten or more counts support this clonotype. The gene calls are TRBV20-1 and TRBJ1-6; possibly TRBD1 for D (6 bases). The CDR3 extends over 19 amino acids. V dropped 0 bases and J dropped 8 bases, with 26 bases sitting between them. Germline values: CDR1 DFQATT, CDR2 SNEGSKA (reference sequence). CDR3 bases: TGCAGTGCTAGAGATGGGGATGCTACACTCAGGGGATTGCATTCACCCCTCCACTTT. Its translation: CSARDGDATLRGLHSPLHF.

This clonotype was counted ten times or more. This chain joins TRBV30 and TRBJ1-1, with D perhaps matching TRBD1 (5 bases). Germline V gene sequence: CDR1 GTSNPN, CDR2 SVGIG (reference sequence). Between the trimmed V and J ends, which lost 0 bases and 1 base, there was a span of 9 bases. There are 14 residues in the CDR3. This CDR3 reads CAWSVHQGNTEAFF. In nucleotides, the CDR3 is TGTGCCTGGAGTGTTCATCAGGGGAACACTGAAGCTTTCTTT.

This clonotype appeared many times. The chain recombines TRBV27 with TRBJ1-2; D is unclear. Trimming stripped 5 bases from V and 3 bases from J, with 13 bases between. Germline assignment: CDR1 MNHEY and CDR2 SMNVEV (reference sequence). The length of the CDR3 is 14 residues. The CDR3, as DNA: TGTGCCAGCAGTGTTGCCGGGCCTCACTATGGCTACACCTTC. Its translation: CASSVAGPHYGYTF.

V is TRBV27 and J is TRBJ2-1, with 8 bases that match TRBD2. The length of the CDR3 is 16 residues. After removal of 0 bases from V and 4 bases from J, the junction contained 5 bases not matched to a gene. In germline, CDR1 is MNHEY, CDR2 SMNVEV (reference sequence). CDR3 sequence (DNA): TGTGCCAGCAGTTTATCTTACAGCGGGAGTTACAATGAGCAGTTCTTC. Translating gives CASSLSYSGSYNEQFF.

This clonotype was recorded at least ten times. CDR3 DNA sequence: TGCGCCACCTCCACGGGAATGAGCGAGCAGTACTTC. Protein product: CATSTGMSEQYF. The chain joins TRBV10-2 to TRBJ2-7, with a weak D call TRBD2 (5 bases). The V end was cut by 10 bases, the J end by 6 bases, with 16 bases between. Germline CDR1 is WSHSY and CDR2 is SAAADI. This CDR3 is 12 amino acids long.

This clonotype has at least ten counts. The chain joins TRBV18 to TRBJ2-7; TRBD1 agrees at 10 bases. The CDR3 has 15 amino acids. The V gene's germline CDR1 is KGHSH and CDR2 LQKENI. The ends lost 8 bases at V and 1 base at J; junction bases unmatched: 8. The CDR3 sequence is CASSPPGQGSYEQYF. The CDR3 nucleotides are TGTGCCAGCAGCCCCCCGGGACAGGGGTCCTACGAGCAGTACTTC.

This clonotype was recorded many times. DNA of the CDR3: TGCAGTGCTAGCGGGAGGATGACCTACAATGAGCAGTTCTTC. It specifies CSASGRMTYNEQFF. The chain is built from TRBV20-1 and TRBJ2-1; 7 nucleotides align to TRBD2. Germline CDR1 and CDR2: DFQATT and SNEGSKA (reference sequence). V dropped 3 bases and J dropped 2; count of bases not matched to a gene: 4. The CDR3 consists of 14 residues.

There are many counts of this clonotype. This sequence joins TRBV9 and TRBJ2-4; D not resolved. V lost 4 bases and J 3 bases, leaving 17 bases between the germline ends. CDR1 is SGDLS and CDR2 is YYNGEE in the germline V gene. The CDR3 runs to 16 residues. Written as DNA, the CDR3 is TGTGCCAGCAGCAGAGGTCAGCCGGCTGGCAAAAACATTCAGTACTTC. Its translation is CASSRGQPAGKNIQYF.

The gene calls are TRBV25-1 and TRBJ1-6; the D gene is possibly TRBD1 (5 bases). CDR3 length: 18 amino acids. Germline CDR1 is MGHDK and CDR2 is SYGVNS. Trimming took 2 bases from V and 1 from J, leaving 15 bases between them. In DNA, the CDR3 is TGTGCCAGCAGTGAACCAGCGGGGGGAGAATCCTATAATTCACCCCTCCACTTT. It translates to CASSEPAGGESYNSPLHF.

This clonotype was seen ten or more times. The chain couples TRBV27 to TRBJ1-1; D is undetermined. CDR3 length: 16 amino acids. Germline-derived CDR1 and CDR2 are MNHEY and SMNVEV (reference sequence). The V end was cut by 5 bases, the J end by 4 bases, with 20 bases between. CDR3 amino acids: CASSPSLARLVTEAFF. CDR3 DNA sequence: TGTGCCAGCAGTCCCTCCTTGGCCAGGTTAGTCACTGAAGCTTTCTTT.

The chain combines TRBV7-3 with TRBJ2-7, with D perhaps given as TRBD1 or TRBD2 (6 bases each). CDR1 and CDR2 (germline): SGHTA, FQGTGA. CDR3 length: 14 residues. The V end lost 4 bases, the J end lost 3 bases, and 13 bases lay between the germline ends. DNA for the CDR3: TGTGCCAGCAGCTCCGGGGGCAGGGACTACGAGCAGTACTTC. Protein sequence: CASSSGGRDYEQYF.

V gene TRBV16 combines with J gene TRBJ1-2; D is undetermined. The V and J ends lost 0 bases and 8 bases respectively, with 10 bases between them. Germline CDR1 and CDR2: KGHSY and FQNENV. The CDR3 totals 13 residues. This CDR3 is CASSQSTGFGYTF. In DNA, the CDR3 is TGTGCCAGCAGCCAATCGACGGGCTTCGGCTACACCTTC.

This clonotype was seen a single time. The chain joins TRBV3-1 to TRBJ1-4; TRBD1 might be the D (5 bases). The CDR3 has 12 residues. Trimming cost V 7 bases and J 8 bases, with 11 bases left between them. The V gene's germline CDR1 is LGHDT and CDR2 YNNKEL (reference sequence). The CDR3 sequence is CASNRGNEKLFF. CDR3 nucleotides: TGTGCCAGCAATAGGGGAAACGAAAAACTGTTTTTT.

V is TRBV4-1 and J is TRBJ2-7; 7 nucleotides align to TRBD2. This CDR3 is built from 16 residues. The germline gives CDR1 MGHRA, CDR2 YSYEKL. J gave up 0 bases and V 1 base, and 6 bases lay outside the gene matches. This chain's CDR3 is CASSQVASGNSYEQYF. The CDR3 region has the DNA TGCGCCAGCAGCCAAGTCGCAAGCGGGAACTCCTACGAGCAGTACTTC.

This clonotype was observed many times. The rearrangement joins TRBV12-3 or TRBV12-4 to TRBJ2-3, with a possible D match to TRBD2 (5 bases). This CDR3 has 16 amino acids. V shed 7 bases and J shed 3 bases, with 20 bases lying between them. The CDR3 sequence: CASTALGPLATDTQYF. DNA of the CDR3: TGTGCCAGCACCGCACTCGGCCCCCTAGCAACAGATACGCAGTATTTT.

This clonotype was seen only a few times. CDR3 amino acids: CATSGGSSYNEQFF. The CDR3 DNA sequence: TGTGCCACCAGCGGGGGGAGCTCCTACAATGAGCAGTTCTTC. This sequence joins TRBV15 and TRBJ2-1; tentatively, D is TRBD2 (6 bases). Germline CDR1 LNHNV, CDR2 YYDKDF (reference sequence). Deletions cut 5 bases from V and 0 bases from J, with 8 bases between. This CDR3 region has 14 residues.

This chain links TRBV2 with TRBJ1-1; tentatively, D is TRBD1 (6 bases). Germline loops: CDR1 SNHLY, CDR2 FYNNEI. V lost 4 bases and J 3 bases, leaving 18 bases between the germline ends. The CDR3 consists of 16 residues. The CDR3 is CASSGAGASSYTEAFF. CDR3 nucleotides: TGTGCCAGCAGTGGGGCAGGGGCTTCTTCGTACACTGAAGCTTTCTTT.

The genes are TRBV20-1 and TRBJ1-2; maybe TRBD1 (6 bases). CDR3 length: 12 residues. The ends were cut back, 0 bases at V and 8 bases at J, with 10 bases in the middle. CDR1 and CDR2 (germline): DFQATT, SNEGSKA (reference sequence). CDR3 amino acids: CSARDNRVGYTF. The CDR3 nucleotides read TGCAGTGCTAGAGACAACAGGGTCGGCTACACCTTC.